This T cell receptor beta chain derives from a study of CXCR3-negative and CXCR3-positive naive CD8 T cells. Whole-study results and caveats: TRB CDR3s were more hydrophobic in CXCR3-positive than in CXCR3-negative naive cells. High diversity, comparable across both naive subsets, contrasted with much lower diversity in memory CD8+ cells.

About this clonotype: Antigen: not known.

Preparation of TRB cDNA libraries relied on 5' RACE carrying UMI labels. TCRdb re-analyzed the 5' RACE reads; it lists each CDR3 protein once, without DNA. This sample contains approximately 83,000 distinct CDR3 sequences. Sequences were obtained from naive CXCR3- CD8+ T cells from blood. Sample subset: CD45RO-CCR7+CD27+CD95- naive CD8+ T cells lacking CXCR3 (TNR3-). The sequence derives from a human donor in good health. Some clones in this sample may be carry-over from other donors' samples.

The CDR3 is CSVEVQNGETQYF. The chain couples TRBV29-1 to TRBJ2-5. Germline values: CDR1 SQVTM, CDR2 ANQGSEA. This CDR3 comprises 13 residues.